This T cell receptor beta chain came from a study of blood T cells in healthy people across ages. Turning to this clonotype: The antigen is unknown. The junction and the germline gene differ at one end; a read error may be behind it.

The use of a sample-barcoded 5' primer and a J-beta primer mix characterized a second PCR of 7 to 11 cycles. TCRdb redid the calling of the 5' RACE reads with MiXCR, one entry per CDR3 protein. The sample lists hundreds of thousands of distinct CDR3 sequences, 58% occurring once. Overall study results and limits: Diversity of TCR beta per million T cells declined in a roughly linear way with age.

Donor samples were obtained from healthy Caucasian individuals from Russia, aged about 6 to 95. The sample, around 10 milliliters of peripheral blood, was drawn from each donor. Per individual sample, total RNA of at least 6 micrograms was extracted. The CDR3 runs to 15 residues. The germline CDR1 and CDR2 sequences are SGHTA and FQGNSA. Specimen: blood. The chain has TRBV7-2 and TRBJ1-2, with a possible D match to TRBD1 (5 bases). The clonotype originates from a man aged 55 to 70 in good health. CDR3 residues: CASSLGAGRNYGYTF. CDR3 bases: TGTGCCAGCAGCTTAGGGGCGGGACGGAATTATGGTTACACCTTC.